The clone carrying this TCR beta chain has a count of ten or more. Its antigen is not identified. This specimen comes from a study of regulatory T cells in long-lasting Graves disease. On the study more broadly: New Graves' disease cases had less than 3 months of antithyroid drugs. General study points: Persistent disease preferred TRBV28, TRBJ1-2 and TRBJ2-5. Patients with persistent Graves' had lower TCR diversity than newly diagnosed patients.

V was shortened by 3 bases and J by 6 bases, with 11 bases between the two germline ends. The germline V gene encodes CDR1 GTSNPN and CDR2 SVGIG (reference sequence). CDR3 length: 13 residues. Noted time point: newly diagnosed GD, antithyroid drugs for less than 3 months. The authors made the TCR library using RNA they extracted from PBMCs. Arm-PCR of CDR3 regions and iRepertoire HTBI primers were used to build TCR beta libraries. MiXCR, applied by TCRdb to the multiplex PCR reads, yields one record per CDR3 protein. The data contain approximately 400,000 distinct CDR3 sequences, approximately 10% of them singletons. This sample was also put to use in a study of T cells in Graves' hyperthyroidism and ophthalmopathy.

The clonotype was recovered from a young woman with Graves disease. This chain uses TRBV30 with TRBJ2-2; no firm D call. The sequencing here drew on peripheral blood mononuclear cells (PBMCs), taken at new diagnosis, from a patient treated with antithyroid drugs. The CDR3: CAWRGWGPGELFF. As DNA, the CDR3 is TGTGCCTGGAGGGGCTGGGGTCCCGGGGAGCTGTTTTTT.